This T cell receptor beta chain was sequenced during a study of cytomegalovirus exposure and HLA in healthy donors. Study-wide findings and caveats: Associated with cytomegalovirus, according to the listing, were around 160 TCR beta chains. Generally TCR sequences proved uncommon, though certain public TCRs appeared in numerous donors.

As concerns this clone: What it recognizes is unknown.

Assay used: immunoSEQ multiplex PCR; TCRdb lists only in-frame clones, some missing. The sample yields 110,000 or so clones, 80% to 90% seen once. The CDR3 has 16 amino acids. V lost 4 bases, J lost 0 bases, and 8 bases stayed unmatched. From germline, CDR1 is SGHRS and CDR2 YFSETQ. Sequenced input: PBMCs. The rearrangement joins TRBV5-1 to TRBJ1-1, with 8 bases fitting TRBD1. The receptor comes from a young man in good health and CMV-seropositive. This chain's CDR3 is CASSGGQGALNTEAFF. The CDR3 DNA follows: TGCGCCAGCAGCGGCGGACAGGGAGCTTTGAACACTGAAGCTTTCTTT.